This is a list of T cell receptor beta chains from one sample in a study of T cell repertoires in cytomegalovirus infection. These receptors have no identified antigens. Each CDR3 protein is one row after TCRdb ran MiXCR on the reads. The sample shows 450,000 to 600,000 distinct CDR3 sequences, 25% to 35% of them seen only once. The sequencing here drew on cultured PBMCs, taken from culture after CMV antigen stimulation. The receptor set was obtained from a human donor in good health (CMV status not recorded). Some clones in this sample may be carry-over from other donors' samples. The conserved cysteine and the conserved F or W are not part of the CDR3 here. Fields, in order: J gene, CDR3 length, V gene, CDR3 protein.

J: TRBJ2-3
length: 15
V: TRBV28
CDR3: ASSSGLAGGKYDTQY

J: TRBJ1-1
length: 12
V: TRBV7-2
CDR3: ASRGDPLNTEAF

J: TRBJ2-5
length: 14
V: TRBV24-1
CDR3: ATNDNDPGQKGDQY

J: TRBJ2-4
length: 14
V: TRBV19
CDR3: ASSPGLAVAKNIQY

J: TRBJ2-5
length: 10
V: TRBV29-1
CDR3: SVEGGRETQY

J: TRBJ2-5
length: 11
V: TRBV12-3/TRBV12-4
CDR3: ASSRNRWETQY

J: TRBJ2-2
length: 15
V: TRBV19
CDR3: ATGGTSGGMNTGELF

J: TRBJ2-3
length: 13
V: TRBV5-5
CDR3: ASSFQGNPGDTQY

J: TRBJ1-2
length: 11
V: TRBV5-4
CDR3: ASSPGRGGGYT

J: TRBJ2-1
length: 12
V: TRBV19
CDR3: ASSSFSSYNEQF

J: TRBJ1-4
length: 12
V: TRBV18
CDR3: ASSSTRNEEKLF

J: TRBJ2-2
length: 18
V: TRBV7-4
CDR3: ASSPRLAGGPSDRTGELF

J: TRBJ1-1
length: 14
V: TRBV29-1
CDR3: SAKAGTGRELTEAF

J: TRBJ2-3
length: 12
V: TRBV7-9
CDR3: ASSLTGDADTQY

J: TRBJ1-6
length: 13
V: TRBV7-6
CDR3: ASSLDGTGGSPLH

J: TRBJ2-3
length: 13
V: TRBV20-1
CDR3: SARVGREGLDTQY

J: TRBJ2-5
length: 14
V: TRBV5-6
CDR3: ASSLKLGGSRETQY

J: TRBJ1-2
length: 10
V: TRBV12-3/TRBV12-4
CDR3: ASSPIGYGYT

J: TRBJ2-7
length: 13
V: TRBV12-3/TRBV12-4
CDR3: ASSLGQGNSYEQY

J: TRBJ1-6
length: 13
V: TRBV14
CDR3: ASSQEGWGWSPLH

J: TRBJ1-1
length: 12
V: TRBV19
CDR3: ASTLAGLNTEAF

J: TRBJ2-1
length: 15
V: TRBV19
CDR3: ASSMLPGLAGVMRQF

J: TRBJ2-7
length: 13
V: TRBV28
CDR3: ASSLAAGGPVEQY

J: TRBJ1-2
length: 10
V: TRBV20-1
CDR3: SAKQGAYGYT

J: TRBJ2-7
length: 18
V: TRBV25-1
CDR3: ASSDTGPGLAGVSSYEQY

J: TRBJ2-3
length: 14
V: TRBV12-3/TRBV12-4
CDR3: ASSELLADYTDTQY

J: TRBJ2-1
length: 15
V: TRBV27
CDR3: ASSISRLAGVFNEQF

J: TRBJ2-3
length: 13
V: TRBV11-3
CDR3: ASGLSGPRGDTQY

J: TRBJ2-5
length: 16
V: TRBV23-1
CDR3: ASSQPQGVSHFQETQY

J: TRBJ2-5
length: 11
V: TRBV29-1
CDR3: SVGGGTPLGQY

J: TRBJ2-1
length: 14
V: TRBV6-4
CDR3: ASSKLAGGSYNEQF

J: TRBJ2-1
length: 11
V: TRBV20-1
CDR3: SATRPETTEQF

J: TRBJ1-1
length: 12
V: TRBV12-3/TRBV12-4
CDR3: ASSRDSRNTEAF

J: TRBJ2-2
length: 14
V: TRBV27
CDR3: ASSSQTETFTGELF

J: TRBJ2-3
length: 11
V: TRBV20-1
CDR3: SAGQRGTDTQY

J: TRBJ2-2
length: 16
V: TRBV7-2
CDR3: ASSSSRMAGDSSGELF

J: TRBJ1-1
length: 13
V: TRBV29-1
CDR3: SAAPRDRRNTEAF

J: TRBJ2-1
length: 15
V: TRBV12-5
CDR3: ASGLVSSGIDGNEQF

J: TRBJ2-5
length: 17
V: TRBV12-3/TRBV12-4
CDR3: ASSLAHIGLAGPQETQY

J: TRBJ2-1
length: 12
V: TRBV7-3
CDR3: ASSSGMPYNEQF

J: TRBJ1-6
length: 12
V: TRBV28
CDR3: ASSLSGVGSPLH

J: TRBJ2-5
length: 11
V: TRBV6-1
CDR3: ASTQAGVETQY